This T cell receptor (beta chain) was identified during a study of T cell repertoires in cytomegalovirus infection. J lost 4 bases, V lost 0 bases, and 2 bases had no gene match. The CDR3 loop spans 14 amino acids. Per the germline V gene, CDR1 is KGHSH and CDR2 is LQKENI. TCRdb processed the reads anew with MiXCR; each CDR3 protein has one entry. The sample yields 250,000 to 350,000 distinct CDR3 sequences, roughly 24% seen once. The TCR sequence derives from a human donor in good health (CMV status not recorded). Some clones in this sample may be carry-over from other donors' samples. V gene TRBV18 combines with J gene TRBJ2-5; the match to TRBD1 covers 7 bases. Sequencing was done on a sample of PBMCs. The CDR3 protein is CASSPPDRPETQYF. The CDR3 bases are TGTGCCAGCTCACCACCGGACAGGCCAGAGACCCAGTACTTC.